This entry lists 9 T cell receptor beta chains sequenced from one sample in a study of cytomegalovirus exposure and HLA in healthy donors. PCR involved 60 Vbeta and 13 Jbeta primers. The assay was immunoSEQ multiplex PCR, and TCRdb's table has in-frame clones only and misses some. This sample has 100,000 to 150,000 clones, with about 80% found just once. Sequenced input: PBMCs. The source is a man aged 25-45 years in good health and CMV-seropositive.

DNA of the CDR3: TGTGCCAGCAGCGTAGGAAATGGGGGGGGCACTGAAGCTTTCTTT. Amino acids: CASSVGNGGGTEAFF. The chain joins TRBV9 to TRBJ1-1, with a weak D call TRBD1 (5 bases). Trimming took 0 bases from V and 4 from J, leaving 13 bases between them. CDR3 length: 15 residues. Germline CDR1 reads SGDLS; CDR2 reads YYNGEE.

The chain has TRBV7-3 and TRBJ2-5; TRBD1 is a possible D gene (6 bases). With the DNA end fitting TRBJ2-7 better, the J assignment may be wrong. Germline V lookup: CDR1 SGHTA, CDR2 FQGTGA. The length of the CDR3 is 14 residues. The CDR3: CASSLTGTHYEQYF. The CDR3 DNA reads as TGTGCCAGCAGCTTAACAGGGACACACTACGAGCAGTACTTC.

V gene TRBV7-3 combines with J gene TRBJ2-3; no definite D call. Germline V lookup: CDR1 SGHTA, CDR2 FQGTGA. V lost 5 bases, J lost 0 bases, and 12 bases lay in between. The CDR3 runs 15 residues. Written as DNA, the CDR3 is TGTGCCAGCAGCCCCTCGGTCGGGAGCACAGATACGCAGTATTTT. The encoded protein is CASSPSVGSTDTQYF.

Here the CDR3 reads CASSLGGQGYEKLFF. CDR3 coding DNA: TGTGCCAGCAGCTTAGGGGGACAGGGATATGAAAAACTGTTTTTT. The chain joins TRBV11-2 to TRBJ1-4; 9 bases line up with TRBD1. Germline CDR1 and CDR2: SGHAT and FQNNGV. The CDR3 extends over 15 amino acids. V trimming: 1 base; J trimming: 6 bases; junction bases outside the gene matches: 3.

The gene calls are TRBV7-2 and TRBJ1-4, with D possibly TRBD1 on 5 matching bases. Per the germline V gene, CDR1 is SGHTA and CDR2 is FQGNSA. The V end was cut by 2 bases, the J end by 7 bases, with 11 bases between. CDR3 size: 14 residues. The CDR3 DNA reads as TGTGCCAGCAGCTTATTGGTGGGGGGTGAAAAACTGTTTTTT. Protein sequence: CASSLLVGGEKLFF.

The rearrangement joins TRBV27 to TRBJ2-1; tentatively, D is TRBD1 (6 bases). V lost 5 bases to trimming and J lost 0 bases, with 17 bases between them. Per germline, CDR1 MNHEY and CDR2 SMNVEV (reference sequence). This CDR3 is 17 amino acids long. The CDR3: CASSPKRTGSSYNEQFF. Written as DNA, the CDR3 is TGTGCCAGCAGTCCCAAGCGAACAGGGAGCTCCTACAATGAGCAGTTCTTC.

This CDR3 reads CASSLIAGVTDTQYF. The CDR3 nucleotides are TGTGCCAGCAGCTTAATAGCGGGGGTGACAGATACGCAGTATTTT. This sequence joins TRBV7-3 and TRBJ2-3, with 9 positions matching TRBD2. From germline, CDR1 is SGHTA and CDR2 FQGTGA. J lost 3 bases, V lost 1 base, and 2 bases had no gene match. CDR3 size: 15 residues.

About this clone: An end of the junction differs from the germline gene, which may be a read error. This chain links TRBV19 with TRBJ2-6; D may be TRBD1 (5 bases). CDR3 length: 15 residues. CDR1 LNHDA and CDR2 SQIVND come from the germline V gene (reference sequence). CDR3 sequence reads: CASSFRRNGANGLTF. CDR3 sequence (DNA): TGTGCCAGTAGTTTCCGACGCAATGGGGCCAACGGCCTGACTTTC.

The rearrangement uses TRBV5-1 and TRBJ2-7; perhaps TRBD1 as D (7 bases). The V end lost 4 bases, the J end lost 4 bases, and 12 bases lay between the germline ends. The CDR3 is 13 amino acids. Germline values: CDR1 SGHRS, CDR2 YFSETQ. The CDR3 region is CASSPGGSYEQYF. Written as DNA, the CDR3 is TGCGCCAGCAGCCCAGGGGGGTCATACGAGCAGTACTTC. The whole variable domain, remainder taken from reference TRBV5-1 and TRBJ2-7, is KAGVTQTPRYLIKTRGQQVTLSCSPISGHRSVSWYQQTPGQGLQFLFEYFSETQRNKGNFPGRFSGRQFSNSRSEMNVSTLELGDSALYLCASSPGGSYEQYFGPGTRLTVT.